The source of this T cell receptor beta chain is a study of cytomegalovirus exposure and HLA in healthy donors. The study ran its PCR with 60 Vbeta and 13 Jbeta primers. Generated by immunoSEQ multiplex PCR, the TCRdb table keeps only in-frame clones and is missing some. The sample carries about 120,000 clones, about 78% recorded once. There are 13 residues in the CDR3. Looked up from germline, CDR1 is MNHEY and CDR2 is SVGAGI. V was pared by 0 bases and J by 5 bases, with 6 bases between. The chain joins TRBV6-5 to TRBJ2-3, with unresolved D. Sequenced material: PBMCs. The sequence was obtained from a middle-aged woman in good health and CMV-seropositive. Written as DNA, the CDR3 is TGTGCCAGCAGTTACTCAGTCGGAGATACGCAGTATTTT. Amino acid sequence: CASSYSVGDTQYF.